This TCR beta chain was retrieved from a study of T cell responses to AZD1222 COVID-19 vaccine. The overall study: The analysis combined second doses at about 4 or about 12 weeks. Overall study results and limits: Seropositivity was recorded at baseline in only six AZD1222 recipients. Repertoire samples came only from after the peak T cell response.

Details on this clone: Its antigen is not known.

TCRdb's copy holds only in-frame clones and misses some; the assay was immunoSEQ multiplex PCR. The repertoire has approximately 170,000 clones, approximately 92% of them found once; the top ten carry 1.6%. Per the germline V gene, CDR1 is LGHNT and CDR2 is FRNRAP. The CDR3 runs 14 residues. V was trimmed by 7 bases and J by 3 bases, leaving 13 bases between them. Sequencing used peripheral blood, obtained on day 0 of AZD1222 vaccination. The chain uses TRBV12-5 and TRBJ2-1; maybe TRBD2 (5 bases). The source of this sequence is an adult in good health. The CDR3 is CASVEGEFYNEQFF. The DNA of the CDR3 is TGTGCTAGTGTCGAGGGAGAGTTCTACAATGAGCAGTTCTTC.